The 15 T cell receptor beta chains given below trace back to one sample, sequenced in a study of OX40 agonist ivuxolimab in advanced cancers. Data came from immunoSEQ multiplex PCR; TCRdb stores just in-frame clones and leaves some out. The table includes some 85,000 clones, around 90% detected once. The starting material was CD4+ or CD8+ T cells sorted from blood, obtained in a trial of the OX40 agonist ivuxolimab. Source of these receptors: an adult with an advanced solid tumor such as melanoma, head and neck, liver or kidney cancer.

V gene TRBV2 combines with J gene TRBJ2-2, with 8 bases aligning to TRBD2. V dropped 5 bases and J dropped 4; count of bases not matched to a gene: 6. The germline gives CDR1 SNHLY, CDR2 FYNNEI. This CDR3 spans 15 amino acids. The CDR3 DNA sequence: TGTGCCAGCAGTTCCCGGGGGGGTAGCACCGGGGAGCTGTTTTTT. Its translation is CASSSRGGSTGELFF.

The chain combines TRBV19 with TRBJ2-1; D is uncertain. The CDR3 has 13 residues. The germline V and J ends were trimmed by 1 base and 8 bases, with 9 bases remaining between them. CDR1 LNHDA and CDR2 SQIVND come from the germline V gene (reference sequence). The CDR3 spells CASSIGPLYEQFF. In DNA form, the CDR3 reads TGTGCCAGTAGTATAGGTCCTTTGTATGAGCAGTTCTTC.

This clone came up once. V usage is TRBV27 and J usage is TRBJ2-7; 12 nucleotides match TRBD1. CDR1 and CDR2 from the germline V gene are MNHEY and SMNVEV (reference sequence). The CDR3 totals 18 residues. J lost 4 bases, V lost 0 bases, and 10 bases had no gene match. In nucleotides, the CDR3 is TGTGCCAGCAGTTTATCGAGGGACAGGGGGCAAGGGGGATACGAGCAGTACTTC. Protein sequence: CASSLSRDRGQGGYEQYF.

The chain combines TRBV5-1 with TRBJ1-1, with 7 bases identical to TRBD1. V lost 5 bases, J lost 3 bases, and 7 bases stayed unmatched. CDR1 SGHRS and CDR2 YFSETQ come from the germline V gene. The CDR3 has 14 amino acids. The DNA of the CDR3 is TGCGCCAGCAGGCAGGGGGAGGCTTACACTGAAGCTTTCTTT. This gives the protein CASRQGEAYTEAFF.

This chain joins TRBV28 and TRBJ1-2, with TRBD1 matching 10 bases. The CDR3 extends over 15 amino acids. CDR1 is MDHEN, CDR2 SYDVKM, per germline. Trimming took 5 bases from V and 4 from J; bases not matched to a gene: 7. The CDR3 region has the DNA TGTGCCAGCAGTCCCTGGGGACAGGGGATCTATGGCTACACCTTC. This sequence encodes CASSPWGQGIYGYTF.

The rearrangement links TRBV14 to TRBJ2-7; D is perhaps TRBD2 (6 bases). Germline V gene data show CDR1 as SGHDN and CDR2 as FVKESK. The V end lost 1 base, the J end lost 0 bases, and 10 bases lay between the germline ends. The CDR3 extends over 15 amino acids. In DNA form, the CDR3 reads TGTGCCAGCAGCCAAGTATTCGGGGGCTCCTACGAGCAGTACTTC. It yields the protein CASSQVFGGSYEQYF.

This CDR3 reads CSASLGEQFF. CDR3 bases: TGCAGCGCATCACTTGGGGAGCAGTTCTTC. J is TRBJ2-1 and V is TRBV29-1; D not resolved. The V end lost 7 bases, the J end lost 10 bases, and 11 bases lay between the germline ends. Germline CDR1 reads SQVTM; CDR2 reads ANQGSEA. CDR3 size: 10 residues.

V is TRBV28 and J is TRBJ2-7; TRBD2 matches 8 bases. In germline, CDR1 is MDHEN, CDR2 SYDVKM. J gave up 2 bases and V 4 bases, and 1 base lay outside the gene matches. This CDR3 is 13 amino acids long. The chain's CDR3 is CASSYGGAYEQYF. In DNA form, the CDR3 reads TGTGCCAGCAGTTACGGGGGGGCCTACGAGCAGTACTTC.

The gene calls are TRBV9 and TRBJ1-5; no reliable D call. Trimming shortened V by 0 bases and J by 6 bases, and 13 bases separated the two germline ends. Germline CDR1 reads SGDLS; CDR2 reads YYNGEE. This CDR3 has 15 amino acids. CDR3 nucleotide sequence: TGTGCCAGCAGCGTAGGGTCCGGGGTGGGTCAGCCCCAGCATTTT. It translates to CASSVGSGVGQPQHF. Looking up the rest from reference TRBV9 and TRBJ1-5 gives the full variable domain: DSGVTQTPKHLITATGQRVTLRCSPRSGDLSVYWYQQSLDQGLQFLIQYYNGEERAKGNILERFSAQQFPDLHSELNLSSLELGDSALYFCASSVGSGVGQPQHFGDGTRLSIL.

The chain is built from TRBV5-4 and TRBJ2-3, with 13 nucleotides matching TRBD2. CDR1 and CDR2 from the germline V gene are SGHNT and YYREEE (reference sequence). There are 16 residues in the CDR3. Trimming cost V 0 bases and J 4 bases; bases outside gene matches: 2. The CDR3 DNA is TGTGCCAGCAGCTTGGCTGGACTAGCGGGAGCAGATACGCAGTATTTT. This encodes CASSLAGLAGADTQYF.

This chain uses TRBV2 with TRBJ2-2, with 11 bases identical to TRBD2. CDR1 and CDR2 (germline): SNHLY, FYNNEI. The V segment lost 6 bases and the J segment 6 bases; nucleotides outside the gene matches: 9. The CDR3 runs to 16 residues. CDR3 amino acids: CASRYITSGSAGELFF. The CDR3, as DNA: TGTGCCAGCAGGTACATTACTAGCGGGAGTGCCGGGGAGCTGTTTTTT.

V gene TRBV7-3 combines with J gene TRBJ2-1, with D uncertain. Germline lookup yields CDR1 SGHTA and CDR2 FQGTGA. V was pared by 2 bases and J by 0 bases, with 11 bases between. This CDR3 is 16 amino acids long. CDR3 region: CASSLLPLSSYNEQFF. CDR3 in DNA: TGTGCCAGCAGCTTACTGCCGTTGAGCTCCTACAATGAGCAGTTCTTC.

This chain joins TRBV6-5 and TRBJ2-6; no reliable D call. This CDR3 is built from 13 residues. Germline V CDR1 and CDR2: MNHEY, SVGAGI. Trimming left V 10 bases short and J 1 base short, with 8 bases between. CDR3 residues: CATMDSGANVLTF. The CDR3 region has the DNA TGTGCCACCATGGATTCTGGGGCCAACGTCCTGACTTTC.

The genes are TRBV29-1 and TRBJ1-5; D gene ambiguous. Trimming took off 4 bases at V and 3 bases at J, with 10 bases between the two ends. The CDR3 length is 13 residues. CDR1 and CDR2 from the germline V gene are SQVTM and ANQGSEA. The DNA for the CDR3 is TGCAGCGTTGGGAGATCCAACAATCAGCCCCAGCATTTT. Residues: CSVGRSNNQPQHF.

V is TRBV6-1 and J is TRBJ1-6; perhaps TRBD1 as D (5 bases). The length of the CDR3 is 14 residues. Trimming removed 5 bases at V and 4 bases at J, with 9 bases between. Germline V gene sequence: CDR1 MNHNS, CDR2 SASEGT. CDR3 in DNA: TGTGCCAGCAGTCGCGACAGATATAATTCACCCCTCCACTTT. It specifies CASSRDRYNSPLHF.